Listed here are 4 T cell receptor beta chains from one sample, sequenced in a study of OX40 agonist ivuxolimab in advanced cancers. Here immunoSEQ multiplex PCR was the method, and the copy in TCRdb shows in-frame clones only, minus some. The sample includes 75,000 to 100,000 clones, 86% of them seen just once. This material consisted of CD4+ or CD8+ T cells sorted from blood, taken in a trial of the OX40 agonist ivuxolimab. The receptors were sampled from an adult with an advanced solid tumor such as melanoma, head and neck, liver or kidney cancer.

The V gene is TRBV7-9, the J gene TRBJ2-3; 10 bases agree with TRBD1. With 1 base clipped from V and 4 bases from J, the junction kept 5 bases outside the gene matches. Looked up from germline, CDR1 is SEHNR and CDR2 is FQNEAQ (reference sequence). The CDR3 runs 16 residues. CDR3 DNA sequence: TGTGCCAGCAGCTTAGGACAGGGGGCGCGTTCAGATACGCAGTATTTT. As protein: CASSLGQGARSDTQYF.

This clone was observed a handful of times. J is TRBJ2-3 and V is TRBV1. TRBV1 is listed as a pseudogene. This CDR3 is 18 amino acids long. CDR3 residues: CTSSHQTLLGRATDTQYF. CDR3 bases: TGCACCAGCAGCCATCAAACGCTGCTGGGTCGGGCCACAGATACGCAGTATTTT.

The chain carries TRBV7-9 and TRBJ1-6; D is perhaps TRBD1 (5 bases). Between the trimmed V and J ends, which lost 5 bases and 7 bases, there was a span of 12 bases. CDR3 length: 14 amino acids. Germline values: CDR1 SEHNR, CDR2 FQNEAQ (reference sequence). CDR3 protein: CASSADSLNSPLHF. In nucleotides, the CDR3 is TGTGCCAGCAGCGCCGACAGCCTCAATTCACCCCTCCACTTT.

J is TRBJ1-1 and V is TRBV6-5; 8 nucleotides match TRBD1. This CDR3 spans 15 amino acids. Per germline, CDR1 MNHEY and CDR2 SVGAGI. V shed 5 bases, J shed 1 base, and the junction held 6 bases outside the gene matches. CDR3 amino acids: CASSRDRTPNTEAFF. CDR3 coding DNA: TGTGCCAGCAGTAGGGACAGGACCCCGAACACTGAAGCTTTCTTT.